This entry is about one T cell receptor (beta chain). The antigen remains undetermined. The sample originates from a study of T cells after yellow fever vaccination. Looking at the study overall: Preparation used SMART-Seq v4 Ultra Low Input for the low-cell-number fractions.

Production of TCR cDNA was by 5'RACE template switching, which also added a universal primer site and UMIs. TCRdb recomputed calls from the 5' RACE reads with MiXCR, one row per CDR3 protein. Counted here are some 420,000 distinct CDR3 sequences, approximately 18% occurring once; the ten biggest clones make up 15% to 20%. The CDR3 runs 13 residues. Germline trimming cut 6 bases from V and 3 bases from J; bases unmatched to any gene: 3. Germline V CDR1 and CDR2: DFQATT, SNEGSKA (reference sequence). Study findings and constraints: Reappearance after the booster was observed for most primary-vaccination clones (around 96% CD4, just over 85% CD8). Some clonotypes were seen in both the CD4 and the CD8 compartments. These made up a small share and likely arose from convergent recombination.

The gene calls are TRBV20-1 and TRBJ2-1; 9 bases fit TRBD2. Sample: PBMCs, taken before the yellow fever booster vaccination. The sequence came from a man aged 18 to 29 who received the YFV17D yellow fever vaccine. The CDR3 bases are TGCAGTGCCGGAGCGGGGGGCTACAATGAGCAGTTCTTC. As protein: CSAGAGGYNEQFF.